The subject of this entry is one T cell receptor (beta chain). CDR1 and CDR2 from the germline V gene are SGHDT and YYEEEE. V was pared by 0 bases and J by 1 base, with 15 bases between. This CDR3 region has 17 residues. One entry per CDR3 protein results from TCRdb running MiXCR on the 5' RACE reads. The profile covers 450,000 to 550,000 distinct CDR3 sequences, with around a fifth appearing a single time and about 16% taken by the ten largest. The record originates from a study of T cells after yellow fever vaccination. The chain carries TRBV5-6 and TRBJ2-3, with no clear D. Sequenced material: PBMCs, taken about 20 days after the first yellow fever vaccination. The sequence derives from a man aged 18 to 30 who received the YFV17D yellow fever vaccine. The DNA for the CDR3 is TGTGCCAGCAGCTTGGTTTGGCCTTCTGTAGGCACAGATACGCAGTATTTT. Amino acid sequence: CASSLVWPSVGTDTQYF.